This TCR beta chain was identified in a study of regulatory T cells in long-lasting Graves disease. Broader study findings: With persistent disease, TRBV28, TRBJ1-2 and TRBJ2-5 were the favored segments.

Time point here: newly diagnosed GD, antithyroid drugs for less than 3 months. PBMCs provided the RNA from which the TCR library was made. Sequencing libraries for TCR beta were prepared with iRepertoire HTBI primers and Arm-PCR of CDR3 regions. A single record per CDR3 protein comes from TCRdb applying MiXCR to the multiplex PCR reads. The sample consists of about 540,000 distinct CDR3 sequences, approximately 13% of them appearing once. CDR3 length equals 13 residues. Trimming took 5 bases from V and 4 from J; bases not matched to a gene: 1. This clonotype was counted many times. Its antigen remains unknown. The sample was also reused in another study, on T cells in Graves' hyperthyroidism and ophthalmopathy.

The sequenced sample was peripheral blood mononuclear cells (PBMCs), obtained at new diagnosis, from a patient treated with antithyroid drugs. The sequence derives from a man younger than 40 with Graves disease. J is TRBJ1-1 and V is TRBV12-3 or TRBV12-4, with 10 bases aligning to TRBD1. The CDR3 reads CASSRDRGTEAFF. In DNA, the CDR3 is TGTGCCAGCAGTCGGGACAGGGGCACTGAAGCTTTCTTT.